This T cell receptor (beta chain) is drawn from a study of tumor-infiltrating T cells and Merkel cell polyomavirus (dated by TCRdb to about 2017). In the study overall: In Merkel cell carcinoma patients, the study investigated CD8+ T cells specific for the Merkel cell polyomavirus KLL epitope. Patients came in at different disease stages and had a median follow-up of around 3 years, ranging from about 1.1 to 6.0 years. Varied, non-standardized therapies, including chemotherapy, radiation and immunotherapies, were received by the patients. In some 15 samples, KLL-tetramer-sorted cells taken from blood or tumor-infiltrating lymphocytes underwent TRB sequencing, as did about 12 matched whole-tumor samples. Most whole-tumor samples were approximately 25-micron curls cut from formalin-fixed, paraffin-embedded tissue blocks. In the whole study, one tumor sample was a frozen nodal tumor digest, and another tumor sample was a flash-frozen core biopsy of a metastasis. Points the paper makes about the study in general: KLL-specific TRB repertoires were diverse and mostly private, with just one public clonotype, shared by two patients, among 397 unique sequences. Because the study covered only a single viral epitope, T cells targeting other Merkel cell polyomavirus epitopes were not captured. A higher intratumoral fraction of KLL-specific T cells (roughly 1.8-20% versus about 0-0.14%) was associated with significantly improved MCC-specific survival. A significant MCC-specific survival advantage (P = 0.0051) was associated with tumors having more unique KLL-specific clonotypes (roughly 5-110 vs 0-3). The small sample size of the study (n ≈ 12 patients) is recognized as a limitation.

A remark on this clone: The specificity of this receptor is unknown. Base qualities were left out, and no much larger clone turns up one base away.

By immunohistochemistry, the tumors of all patients showed robust positive staining for Merkel cell polyomavirus Large T antigen. The study included some 12 Merkel cell carcinoma patients who had robust KLL-tetramer+ populations, above 0.04% of CD8+ T cells, in blood and/or cultured TIL. Every patient was Caucasian, and patient ages ranged from about 50 to 80 years, with a median of around 60 years. Lymph node tumors were analyzed for patients with unknown primaries who presented with nodal disease, or when there was not enough primary tissue. The library was produced with the immunoSEQ multiplex PCR assay. Adaptive Biotechnologies (Seattle, WA) carried out the genomic DNA extraction, TRB sequencing and normalization. Under the source paper's analysis protocol: To compute clonality, the Shannon entropy of productive TRB sequences was normalized by log2 of unique productive sequences and then subtracted from one. To identify KLL-specific clonotypes in tumors, TCRbeta CDR3 amino acid sequences were matched against the sequences from the tetramer-sorted sample of each patient. In its TCRdb copy, this immuneACCESS table keeps in-frame sequences only and misses some clones. Where compared with another copy, unresolved V genes explain less than half of these, and the others have no known cause. For V, J and clone size, that table is used; D and trimming come from the DNA. The sample table lists more than 20,000 clones, 70% to 90% of them with a count of one. The ten most abundant clones make up roughly 2.6% of the sample.

According to the germline V gene, CDR1 reads KGHSH and CDR2 reads LQKENI. V is pruned by 3 bases and J by 4 bases, leaving 5 bases of the junction without a gene match. The CDR3 has 14 amino acids, counting the end cysteine and phenylalanine. CDR3 DNA only is kept here, 42 bases in frame from base 1. Material: lymph node tissue. The sequence came from a man in his forties or fifties with Merkel cell carcinoma. The chain employs TRBV18 and TRBJ1-1, with TRBD1 matching 7 junction bases. The DNA sequence reads TGTGCCAGCTCACCGACAGGGTTCCCCACTGAAGCTTTCTTT. Its protein product is CASSPTGFPTEAFF. This CDR3, with the reference TRBV18 and TRBJ1-1 proteins standing in past its ends, gives the full variable domain NAGVMQNPRHLVRRRGQEARLRCSPMKGHSHVYWYRQLPEEGLKFMVYLQKENIIDESGMPKERFSAEFPKEGPSILRIQQVVRGDSAAYFCASSPTGFPTEAFFGQGTRLTVV.